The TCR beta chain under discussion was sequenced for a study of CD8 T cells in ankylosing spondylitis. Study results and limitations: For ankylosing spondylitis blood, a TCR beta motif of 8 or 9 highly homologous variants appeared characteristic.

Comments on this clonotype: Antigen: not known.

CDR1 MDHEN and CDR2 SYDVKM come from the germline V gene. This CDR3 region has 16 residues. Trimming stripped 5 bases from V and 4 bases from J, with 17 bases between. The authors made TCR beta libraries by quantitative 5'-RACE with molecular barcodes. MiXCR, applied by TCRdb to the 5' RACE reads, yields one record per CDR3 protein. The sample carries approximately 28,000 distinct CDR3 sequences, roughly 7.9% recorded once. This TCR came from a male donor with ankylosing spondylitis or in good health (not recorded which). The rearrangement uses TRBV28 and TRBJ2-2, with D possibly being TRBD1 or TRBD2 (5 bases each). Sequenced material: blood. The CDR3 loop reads CASSNPRDGATGELFF. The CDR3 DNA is TGTGCCAGCAGTAACCCCCGGGACGGAGCCACCGGGGAGCTGTTTTTT.